This T cell receptor beta chain originates from a study of radiotherapy plus CTLA-4 blockade in lung cancer. The germline V gene encodes CDR1 LGHNA and CDR2 YNFKEQ. The CDR3 loop spans 13 amino acids. After removal of 5 bases from V and 8 bases from J, the junction contained 3 bases not matched to a gene. The method was immunoSEQ multiplex PCR; TCRdb's version includes in-frame clones alone and lacks a portion of them. The table records 40,000 to 45,000 clones, around 75% of them present only once. This material consisted of peripheral blood, taken from a patient treated with radiotherapy plus ipilimumab. This chain uses TRBV4-2 with TRBJ1-6; 7 nucleotides agree with TRBD1. The receptor was derived from a human donor with non-small cell lung cancer who had stable disease on radiotherapy plus ipilimumab. CDR3 in amino acids: CASSFDRDSPLHF. In nucleotides, the CDR3 is TGTGCCAGCAGCTTTGACAGGGATTCACCCCTCCACTTT.